The sequence of this T cell receptor (beta chain) was determined in a study of blood T cell repertoires in COVID-19. The repertoire was sequenced with immunoSEQ multiplex PCR; TCRdb's copy has only in-frame clones and lacks some. The sample carries 200,000 or so clones, about 80% recorded once. Donors of Cohort 3 who recovered were those that had two negative PCRs, clearance, or symptom resolution. This receptor was obtained from a man aged 35 to 55 who had recovered from COVID-19. Sequencing used PBMCs or T cells enriched from blood (not recorded which).

CDR3 nucleotide sequence: TGTGCCAGTAGCTACAGGGGGGGTCAGCCCCAGCATTTT. As protein: CASSYRGGQPQHF. The chain uses TRBV19 and TRBJ1-5; TRBD1 aligns across 8 bases. Germline CDR1 is LNHDA and CDR2 is SQIVND (reference sequence). There are 13 residues in the CDR3. J was trimmed by 6 bases and V by 6 bases; bases with no gene match: 4.